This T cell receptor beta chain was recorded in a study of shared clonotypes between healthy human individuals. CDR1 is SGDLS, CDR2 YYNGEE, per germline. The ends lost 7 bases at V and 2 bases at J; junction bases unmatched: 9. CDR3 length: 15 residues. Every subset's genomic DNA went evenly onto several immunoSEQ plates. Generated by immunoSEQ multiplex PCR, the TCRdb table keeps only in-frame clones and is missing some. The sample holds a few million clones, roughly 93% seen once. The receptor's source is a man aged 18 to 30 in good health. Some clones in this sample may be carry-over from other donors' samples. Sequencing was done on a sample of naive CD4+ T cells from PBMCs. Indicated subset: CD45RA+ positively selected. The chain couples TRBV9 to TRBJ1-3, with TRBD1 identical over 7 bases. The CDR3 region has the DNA TGTGCCAGCTCCGTCAGGGGGGCTGCTGGAAACACCATATATTTT. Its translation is CASSVRGAAGNTIYF.